A single T cell receptor beta chain is shown here with its context. Its antigen is still unknown. The data are from a study of monozygotic twins with inflammatory bowel disease. General study findings and limits: The results supported no single strong signal or clonotype associated with IBD. Immunosuppressive treatments differing between patients may have added repertoire variability.

Across eight separate reactions for each sample, cDNA was made. From its re-call of the 5' RACE reads, TCRdb lists each CDR3 protein once, without DNA. This table lists about 380,000 distinct CDR3 sequences. This clonotype was obtained from a human donor with ulcerative colitis or Crohn's disease, or a healthy co-twin of an affected twin (not recorded which). Sequencing was done on a sample of blood.

The CDR3 reads CASSASGRVGTQYF. This chain connects TRBV7-9 to TRBJ2-5; TCRdb lists TRBD1, though no DNA is available to test this call. The CDR3 spans 14 residues. Germline V lookup: CDR1 SEHNR, CDR2 FQNEAQ (reference sequence). Filled out from reference TRBV7-9 and TRBJ2-5, the complete variable domain reads DTGVSQNPRHKITKRGQNVTFRCDPISEHNRLYWYRQTLGQGPEFLTYFQNEAQLEKSRLLSDRFSAERPKGSFSTLEIQRTEQGDSAMYLCASSASGRVGTQYFGPGTRLLVL.